These 23 T cell receptor beta chains were sequenced from one sample in a study of regulatory T cells in long-lasting Graves disease. Through Arm-PCR of CDR3 regions and iRepertoire HTBI primers, TCR beta libraries were built. TCRdb called the multiplex PCR reads again in MiXCR, with one record for every CDR3 protein. The sample lists 550,000 to 700,000 distinct CDR3 sequences, roughly 15% occurring once. Regarding time point: newly diagnosed GD, antithyroid drugs for less than 3 months. PBMCs provided the RNA from which the TCR library was made. These data also formed part of another study, on T cells in Graves' hyperthyroidism and ophthalmopathy.

Specimen: peripheral blood mononuclear cells (PBMCs), collected at new diagnosis, from a patient treated with antithyroid drugs. All receptors derive from a man younger than 30 with Graves disease.

Comments on this clonotype: A much larger clone lies one base from this, so it may be a read error. The V and J genes are TRBV11-2 and TRBJ2-7; 10 nucleotides line up with TRBD1. The CDR3 runs to 13 residues. Germline V gives CDR1 SGHAT, CDR2 FQNNGV. The CDR3 loop is CASNLGTGAEQYF. CDR3 nucleotide sequence: TGTGCCAGCAACTTAGGGACAGGGGCCGAGCAGTACTTC. The whole variable domain, filled in from reference TRBV11-2 and TRBJ2-7, reads EAGVAQSPRYKIIEKRQSVAFWCNPISGHATLYWYQQILGQGPKLLIQFQNNGVVDDSQLPKDRFSAERLKGVDSTLKIQPAKLEDSAVYLCASNLGTGAEQYFGPGTRLTVT.

The chain joins TRBV20-1 to TRBJ1-2; D gene uncertain. The V end lost 3 bases, the J end lost 5 bases, and 7 bases lay between the germline ends. The CDR3 is 11 residues long. Germline CDR1 is DFQATT and CDR2 is SNEGSKA (reference sequence). The CDR3 DNA follows: TGCAGTGCTAGTGAGGAGTATGGCTACACCTTC. It encodes CSASEEYGYTF.

The rearrangement joins TRBV3-1 to TRBJ2-1, with D unclear. This CDR3 contains 13 residues. Germline assignment: CDR1 LGHDT and CDR2 YNNKEL (reference sequence). V dropped 0 bases and J dropped 16 bases, with 16 bases sitting between them. The DNA of the CDR3 is TGTGCCAGCAGCCAAGATGTGAGGACGAACAAATTCTTC. It specifies CASSQDVRTNKFF.

The V call is TRBV19, the J call TRBJ2-2; D may be TRBD2 (6 bases). V was clipped by 0 bases and J by 5 bases, with 16 bases between them. This CDR3 region has 17 residues. Germline values: CDR1 LNHDA, CDR2 SQIVND (reference sequence). The CDR3: CASSIDAAGPGTGELFF. CDR3 coding DNA: TGTGCCAGTAGTATAGATGCTGCGGGACCGGGGACCGGGGAGCTGTTTTTT.

There are many counts of this clonotype. This chain links TRBV3-1 with TRBJ2-4; 7 bases are a match to TRBD1. The CDR3 runs 14 residues. The V gene end was trimmed by 0 bases and the J gene end by 6 bases; junction bases not matched to a gene: 2. The germline CDR1 and CDR2 sequences are LGHDT and YNNKEL (reference sequence). CDR3 bases: TGTGCCAGCAGCCAAGACCGGACAGGAAACATTCAGTACTTC. It codes for CASSQDRTGNIQYF.

In its sample, this clonotype was seen a few times. One end of the junction is discordant with germline, which a read error may explain. The chain combines TRBV27 with TRBJ2-5, with D possibly being TRBD1 (6 bases). This CDR3 region has 16 residues. Looked up from germline, CDR1 is MNHEY and CDR2 is SMNVEV (reference sequence). This CDR3 is CASKTQGQHLNNEEFF. CDR3 nucleotides: TGTGCCAGCAAAACCCAGGGACAACACCTAAACAATGAAGAGTTCTTC.

This clonotype was found many times. The chain is built from TRBV6-4 and TRBJ2-2; D possibly corresponds to TRBD2 (5 bases). V lost 4 bases, J lost 4 bases, and 16 bases lay in between. This CDR3 has 16 amino acids. CDR1 and CDR2 from the germline V gene are MRHNA and SNTAGT. The CDR3 loop is CASSAHDSAVTGELFF. The CDR3 nucleotides read TGTGCCAGCAGTGCCCACGACTCAGCGGTCACCGGGGAGCTGTTTTTT.

In this sample, this clonotype turned up a few times. This rearrangement joins TRBV27 to TRBJ2-1, with 8 bases fitting TRBD2. CDR3 size: 14 residues. Germline V lookup: CDR1 MNHEY, CDR2 SMNVEV (reference sequence). J lost 7 bases, V lost 3 bases, and 5 bases had no gene match. Here the CDR3 reads CASSLRAGVNEQFF. CDR3 nucleotide sequence: TGTGCCAGCAGTTTGCGAGCGGGAGTAAATGAGCAGTTCTTC.

This clonotype was picked up many times. The chain uses TRBV20-1 and TRBJ2-7, with 9 bases identical to TRBD2. After removal of 3 bases from V and 5 bases from J, the junction contained 8 bases not matched to a gene. Germline V CDR1 and CDR2: DFQATT, SNEGSKA (reference sequence). This CDR3 is 14 amino acids long. CDR3 in DNA: TGCAGTGCTAGGATAGCGGGAGTTTTCGACGAGCAGTACTTC. It yields the protein CSARIAGVFDEQYF.

The chain is built from TRBV9 and TRBJ2-7; 10 bases fit TRBD2. The CDR3 consists of 15 residues. Germline V gene data show CDR1 as SGDLS and CDR2 as YYNGEE. Trimming cost V 0 bases and J 5 bases; bases outside gene matches: 5. Written as DNA, the CDR3 is TGTGCCAGCAGCGTAGGATCTAGCGGGAGCGACGAGCAGTACTTC. It codes for CASSVGSSGSDEQYF.

The chain carries TRBV5-4 and TRBJ1-4; D is undetermined. Per germline, CDR1 SGHNT and CDR2 YYREEE (reference sequence). V dropped 3 bases and J dropped 5 bases, with 14 bases sitting between them. This CDR3 is built from 15 residues. This CDR3 is CASSSNSGLNEKLFF. The CDR3 nucleotides read TGTGCCAGCAGCTCGAACAGCGGACTAAATGAAAAACTGTTTTTT.

This chain uses TRBV6-5 with TRBJ2-3; D uncertain. The CDR3 is made up of 14 amino acids. In germline, CDR1 is MNHEY, CDR2 SVGAGI. Trimming left V 2 bases short and J 2 bases short, with 8 bases between. For the CDR3, the DNA is TGTGCCAGCAGTTACACCCGATACACAGATACGCAGTATTTT. Protein: CASSYTRYTDTQYF.

This clonotype was detected many times. The chain has TRBV28 and TRBJ2-1, with TRBD1 matching 7 bases. The CDR3 covers 15 residues. Germline V gene data show CDR1 as MDHEN and CDR2 as SYDVKM. With V trimmed by 3 bases and J by 3 bases, 5 bases remained unmatched. CDR3 loop: CASSFGTVGYNEQFF. CDR3 coding DNA: TGTGCCAGCAGTTTTGGGACAGTGGGCTACAATGAGCAGTTCTTC.

The sample holds many counts of this clonotype. The gene calls are TRBV6-1 and TRBJ1-1; D is undetermined. The CDR3 runs to 10 residues. V lost 7 bases, J lost 3 bases, and 3 bases lay in between. Germline V gives CDR1 MNHNS, CDR2 SASEGT. CDR3 residues: CASKYTEAFF. In DNA form, the CDR3 reads TGTGCCAGCAAATACACTGAAGCTTTCTTT.

Ten or more counts support this clonotype. The V call is TRBV12-3 or TRBV12-4, the J call TRBJ2-5; 8 bases fit TRBD2. The junction had 11 bases not matched to a gene; V was cut back by 6 bases and J by 5 bases. The CDR3 spans 15 residues. In nucleotides, the CDR3 is TGTGCCAGCAGCGTCGGGGGGGTTTCTCTGGAGACCCAGTACTTC. It translates to CASSVGGVSLETQYF.

This clonotype was counted a few times. The gene calls are TRBV19 and TRBJ2-2, with TRBD1 matching 9 bases. The germline V gene has CDR1 LNHDA and CDR2 SQIVND (reference sequence). The V and J ends lost 8 bases and 1 base, in that order; junction bases with no gene match: 2. This CDR3 has 14 amino acids. CDR3 sequence reads: CASRTGENTGELFF. As DNA, the CDR3 is TGTGCCAGTCGGACAGGGGAGAACACCGGGGAGCTGTTTTTT.

With respect to this clonotype: This may come from a read error, since a much larger clone is one base off. The CDR3 loop is CASSFRDSYGYTF. The CDR3 DNA follows: TGTGCCAGCAGTTTCCGTGACAGCTATGGCTACACCTTC. The chain is built from TRBV27 and TRBJ1-2, with a possible D match to TRBD1 (5 bases). The CDR3 has 13 amino acids. V lost 3 bases and J 4 bases, leaving 9 bases between the germline ends. Germline values: CDR1 MNHEY, CDR2 SMNVEV (reference sequence).

The sample holds many counts of this clonotype. This sequence joins TRBV5-6 and TRBJ1-1; D gene unclear. The germline V and J ends were trimmed by 4 bases and 0 bases, with 10 bases remaining between them. The CDR3 sequence is 14 residues long. Germline V lookup: CDR1 SGHDT, CDR2 YYEEEE. CDR3 coding DNA: TGTGCCAGCAGCAGGACGGACGTGAACACTGAAGCTTTCTTT. Translating it yields CASSRTDVNTEAFF. Drawing the rest from reference TRBV5-6 and TRBJ1-1, the complete variable domain is DAGVTQSPTHLIKTRGQQVTLRCSPKSGHDTVSWYQQALGQGPQFIFQYYEEEERQRGNFPDRFSGHQFPNYSSELNVNALLLGDSALYLCASSRTDVNTEAFFGQGTRLTVV.

The V and J genes are TRBV29-1 and TRBJ1-5, with 9 bases that match TRBD1. Trimming removed 3 bases from V and 5 bases from J; junction bases left unmatched: 8. The CDR3 has 15 amino acids. Germline CDR1 and CDR2: SQVTM and ANQGSEA. The CDR3 here is CSVDISGQGDQPQHF. The CDR3 DNA reads as TGCAGCGTTGACATATCGGGACAGGGCGATCAGCCCCAGCATTTT. Combining the CDR3 with reference TRBV29-1 and TRBJ1-5 gives the whole variable domain SAVISQKPSRDICQRGTSLTIQCQVDSQVTMMFWYRQQPGQSLTLIATANQGSEATYESGFVIDKFPISRPNLTFSTLTVSNMSPEDSSIYLCSVDISGQGDQPQHFGDGTRLSIL.

The sample holds many counts of this clonotype. The chain uses TRBV2 and TRBJ2-1; no definite D call. Between the trimmed V and J ends, which lost 1 base and 0 bases, there was a span of 10 bases. CDR3 length equals 16 residues. Germline V gives CDR1 SNHLY, CDR2 FYNNEI. Here the CDR3 reads CASSEEARLSYNEQFF. CDR3 nucleotides: TGTGCCAGCAGTGAAGAGGCGCGTCTCTCCTACAATGAGCAGTTCTTC.

The chain carries TRBV27 and TRBJ2-3; no clear D. Germline assignment: CDR1 MNHEY and CDR2 SMNVEV (reference sequence). Trimming took 4 bases from V and 1 from J, leaving 9 bases between them. The CDR3 consists of 14 residues. As DNA, the CDR3 is TGTGCCAGCAGTTCACCCTTTGGCACAGATACGCAGTATTTT. This codes for CASSSPFGTDTQYF.

This chain uses TRBV29-1 with TRBJ1-1, with 7 bases lining up with TRBD1. The germline V gene encodes CDR1 SQVTM and CDR2 ANQGSEA. The CDR3 loop spans 14 amino acids. The V and J ends lost 2 bases and 6 bases, in that order; junction bases with no gene match: 9. The CDR3 nucleotides are TGCAGCGTTGAACCACTGAGGGGGCGTCCTGAAGCTTTCTTT. It is translated as CSVEPLRGRPEAFF. Complete variable domain (other parts from reference TRBV29-1 and TRBJ1-1): SAVISQKPSRDICQRGTSLTIQCQVDSQVTMMFWYRQQPGQSLTLIATANQGSEATYESGFVIDKFPISRPNLTFSTLTVSNMSPEDSSIYLCSVEPLRGRPEAFFGQGTRLTVV.

This clonotype has a handful of counts. The chain joins TRBV9 to TRBJ2-1; 10 bases line up with TRBD2. Germline values: CDR1 SGDLS, CDR2 YYNGEE. The CDR3 sequence is 17 residues long. V lost 0 bases and J lost 3; bases outside the gene matches: 6. This CDR3 is CASSVGASGGSYNEQFF. The CDR3 DNA sequence: TGTGCCAGCAGCGTAGGGGCTAGCGGGGGAAGCTACAATGAGCAGTTCTTC.